The rows below give T cell receptor beta chains drawn from one sample of a study of T cells in Graves' hyperthyroidism and ophthalmopathy. TCRdb reprocessed the multiplex PCR reads with MiXCR, giving one entry per CDR3 protein. The sample has about 480,000 distinct CDR3 sequences; around 14% are singletons. The material sequenced was blood. The receptors were gathered from a young woman with Graves' hyperthyroidism. The CDR3 runs from the conserved cysteine through the conserved F or W. The D gene is left open where the match is weak. The size entry is marked missing in some rows and otherwise reads once, few, many or a size class.

>many|TRBJ1-2|.|TRBV5-8
CASRANPNSGTASGYTF
TGTGCCAGCAGGGCCAACCCCAACTCCGGGACGGCGTCTGGCTACACCTTC
>many|TRBJ2-3|.|TRBV12-3/TRBV12-4
CASSLRLGTDTQYF
TGTGCCAGCAGTTTGCGTCTGGGGACAGATACGCAGTATTTT
>many|TRBJ2-7|.|TRBV27
CASSFAAGPYEQYF
TGTGCCAGCAGTTTTGCGGCAGGGCCCTACGAGCAGTACTTC
>many|TRBJ1-5|.|TRBV12-3/TRBV12-4
CASTAGVGPQHF
TGTGCCAGCACTGCAGGGGTGGGGCCCCAGCATTTT
>many|TRBJ2-1|.|TRBV11-2
CASSLELAVNSYNEQFF
TGTGCCAGCAGCTTGGAGCTGGCGGTGAACTCCTACAATGAGCAGTTCTTC
>.|TRBJ2-1|TRBD2|TRBV12-3/TRBV12-4
CASSFRPGLAGDREFF
TGTGCCAGCAGTTTTAGGCCGGGACTAGCGGGAGATAGGGAGTTCTTC
>many|TRBJ2-1|TRBD2|TRBV28
CASSLQREAVGNEQFF
TGTGCCAGCAGTTTACAGCGGGAGGCCGTGGGGAATGAGCAGTTCTTC
>.|TRBJ2-3|TRBD2|TRBV20-1
CSATPSGRRGGMVTDTQYF
TGCAGTGCTACCCCTAGCGGGAGGAGGGGGGGGATGGTCACAGATACGCAGTATTTT
>few|TRBJ2-2|.|TRBV6-1
CASSKLNTGELFF
TGTGCCAGCAGTAAACTGAACACCGGGGAGCTGTTTTTT
>many|TRBJ2-3|.|TRBV28
CASSPGAGSTDTQYF
TGTGCCAGCAGTCCAGGTGCAGGAAGCACAGATACGCAGTATTTT
>many|TRBJ2-3|TRBD2|TRBV12-3/TRBV12-4
CASSWGLAGLVTHPDTQYF
TGTGCCAGCAGTTGGGGACTAGCGGGTTTAGTCACCCACCCAGATACGCAGTATTTT
>many|TRBJ2-1|.|TRBV7-8
CASSLGSHEQFF
TGTGCCAGCAGCTTGGGCTCCCATGAGCAGTTCTTC
>few|TRBJ1-5|.|TRBV20-1
CSAREGGVSNQPQHF
TGCAGTGCTAGAGAGGGGGGAGTAAGCAATCAGCCCCAGCATTTT
>many|TRBJ2-1|TRBD2|TRBV11-2
CASSLDGGSGDEQFF
TGTGCCAGCAGCTTAGACGGCGGGAGTGGGGATGAGCAGTTCTTC
>many|TRBJ1-5|.|TRBV12-3/TRBV12-4
CASTRDTLNQPQHF
TGTGCCAGCACCCGGGACACACTCAATCAGCCCCAGCATTTT
>many|TRBJ1-1|.|TRBV24-1
CATSEGANTEAFF
TGTGCCACCAGTGAGGGGGCGAACACTGAAGCTTTCTTT
>many|TRBJ2-1|TRBD1|TRBV5-1
CASSFGTGGNEQFF
TGTGCCAGCAGTTTTGGGACAGGGGGGAATGAGCAGTTCTTC
>.|TRBJ1-1|.|TRBV30
CAWSLGIGRATEAFF
TGTGCCTGGAGTTTGGGAATAGGTCGAGCCACTGAAGCTTTCTTT
>.|TRBJ2-7|.|TRBV9
CASSPRNYNEQYF
TGTGCCAGCAGCCCGCGGAACTACAATGAGCAGTACTTC
>many|TRBJ2-3|.|TRBV10-3
CAIKARTSTDTQYF
TGTGCCATCAAGGCAAGGACTAGCACAGATACGCAGTATTTT
>many|TRBJ1-1|.|TRBV27
CASSSPAGGGLNTEAFF
TGTGCCAGCAGTTCGCCAGCGGGGGGGGGGCTGAACACTGAAGCTTTCTTT
>many|TRBJ2-5|.|TRBV6-1
CASSSTSQTLYQETQYF
TGTGCCAGCAGTTCCACCAGCCAAACACTGTACCAAGAGACCCAGTACTTC
>.|TRBJ2-3|TRBD2|TRBV6-2/TRBV6-3
CASCPFLAGERDTQYF
TGTGCCAGCTGTCCCTTTCTAGCGGGAGAAAGAGATACGCAGTATTTT